These T cell receptor beta chains were read from a single sample in a study of cytomegalovirus exposure and HLA in healthy donors. Libraries were prepared by immunoSEQ multiplex PCR; TCRdb keeps only in-frame clonotypes and omits some of them. Of 110,000 or so clones in the sample, about 85% were seen once. The sequencing sample was made of PBMCs. These receptor sequences come from a man aged 18 to 30 in good health and CMV-seropositive. Each CDR3 is given with its conserved first and last residue. Each record gives: CDR3 length, J gene, D gene, V gene, clone size, CDR3 DNA, CDR3 protein. The D gene is left open where the match is weak. Size is stated for part of the rows, as once, few or many counts, or as a class when the clone is expanded.

15 TRBJ1-3 TRBD1 TRBV7-2 . TGTGCCAGCAGCACCTCCGGACAGGGGGCGCACACCATATATTTT CASSTSGQGAHTIYF
15 TRBJ2-2 . TRBV5-1 . TGCGCCAGCAGCTTGGCGGGAGACAGCACCGGGGAGCTGTTTTTT CASSLAGDSTGELFF
15 TRBJ2-7 TRBD1 TRBV19 once TGTGCCAGTAGTATAGGGTCAGGGGGTCTCTACGAGCAGTACTTC CASSIGSGGLYEQYF
17 TRBJ2-3 TRBD2 TRBV7-8 . TGTGCCAGCAGCTTACCGATGAGCGGGGGGGCATCAGATACGCAGTATTTT CASSLPMSGGASDTQYF
17 TRBJ1-4 TRBD1 TRBV7-9 . TGTGCCAGCAGCTTAGCGCACGGGACAGAGAGTAATGAAAAACTGTTTTTT CASSLAHGTESNEKLFF
13 TRBJ1-5 TRBD1 TRBV13 . TGTGCCAGCAGCTCGGACAGGGGTCAGCCCCAGCATTTT CASSSDRGQPQHF
13 TRBJ2-3 . TRBV5-1 . TGCGCCAGCAGCTTGGGAGGGACAGATACGCAGTATTTT CASSLGGTDTQYF
16 TRBJ1-2 . TRBV4-1 few TGCGCCAGCAGCCAAGGGAGTAGCGGTCAATCTTCTGGCTACACCTTC CASSQGSSGQSSGYTF
13 TRBJ2-7 TRBD1 TRBV6-6 once TGTGCCAGCAGTTACGGACAGGTCTACGAGCAGTACTTC CASSYGQVYEQYF
14 TRBJ1-6 . TRBV27 few TGTGCCAGCAGTTTTTCAGGGGCCCATTCACCCCTCCACTTT CASSFSGAHSPLHF
16 TRBJ1-6 . TRBV5-6 . TGTGCCAGCAGCTTGGGGCAGGGAATTTATAATTCACCCCTCCACTTT CASSLGQGIYNSPLHF
16 TRBJ2-3 TRBD2 TRBV4-2 . TGTGCCAGCAGCGACGTAGGACTAGCGGGCACAGATACGCAGTATTTT CASSDVGLAGTDTQYF
15 TRBJ2-1 . TRBV14 . TGTGCCAGCAGCCAAGGCGGGGGCCTCCTTGGAGAGCAGTTCTTC CASSQGGGLLGEQFF
20 TRBJ2-1 TRBD2 TRBV4-1 . TGCGCCAGCAGCCAAGGGAGATTGACTAGCGGGGGCCGCTCCTACAATGAGCAGTTCTTC CASSQGRLTSGGRSYNEQFF
15 TRBJ2-3 . TRBV7-2 . TGTGCCAGCAGCCTTACGGGAAGGGTGGCAGATACGCAGTATTTT CASSLTGRVADTQYF
11 TRBJ1-1 . TRBV7-2 . TGTGCCAGCAGCCCCGGGGTCGAGGCTTTCTTT CASSPGVEAFF
14 TRBJ1-4 . TRBV5-1 . TGCGCCAGCAGCTTGGGGGGGCTTGGCGAAAAACTGTTTTTT CASSLGGLGEKLFF
14 TRBJ2-7 . TRBV2 . TGTGCCAGCAGTCTACAGGGTACTCGTTACGAGCAGTACTTC CASSLQGTRYEQYF
14 TRBJ1-6 TRBD1 TRBV7-2 few TGTGCCAGCAGCCCCGGGACAGTCAATTCACCCCTCCACTTT CASSPGTVNSPLHF
16 TRBJ1-6 . TRBV6-5 . TGTGCCAGCAGTTATGGGGGGTTAAACTATAATTCACCCCTCCACTTT CASSYGGLNYNSPLHF
14 TRBJ2-1 . TRBV11-2 . TGTGCCAGCAGCAGGACCTCTACTAGCAATGAGCAGTTCTTC CASSRTSTSNEQFF
15 TRBJ2-3 . TRBV18 few TGTGCCAGCTCACCGACAATCGACAGGAGAGATACGCAGTATTTT CASSPTIDRRDTQYF
15 TRBJ1-4 TRBD1 TRBV29-1 once TGCAGCGTTGAATTTGTGGGACAGGCTCATGAAAAACTGTTTTTT CSVEFVGQAHEKLFF
15 TRBJ2-7 . TRBV4-1 . TGCGCCAGCAGCACCGTCGAGACCCCGGAGCTCGAGCAGTACTTC CASSTVETPELEQYF
16 TRBJ2-1 TRBD2 TRBV11-2 . TGTGCCAGCAGCTTAGTTCGCAGCGGGGGATACAATGAGCAGTTCTTC CASSLVRSGGYNEQFF
15 TRBJ1-5 . TRBV7-8 . TGTGCCAGCAGCCAGCGACTGTTCCGTAATCAGCCCCAGCATTTT CASSQRLFRNQPQHF
12 TRBJ2-5 . TRBV11-2 . TGTGCCAGCAGCCCACTCGGGAAGAGCCAGTACTTC CASSPLGKSQYF
14 TRBJ2-7 TRBD2 TRBV19 . TGTGCCAGTAGTTGGGCTAGCGGGGACCACGAGCAGTACTTC CASSWASGDHEQYF